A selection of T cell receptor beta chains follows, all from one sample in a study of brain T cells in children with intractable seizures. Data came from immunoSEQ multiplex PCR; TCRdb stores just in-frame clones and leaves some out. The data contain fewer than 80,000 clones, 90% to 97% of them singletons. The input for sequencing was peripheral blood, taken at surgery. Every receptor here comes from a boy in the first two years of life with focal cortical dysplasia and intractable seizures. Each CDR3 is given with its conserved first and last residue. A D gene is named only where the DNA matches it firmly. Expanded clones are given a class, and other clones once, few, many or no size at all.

CDR3 DNA: TGTGCCAGCAGCTTAGCCCCCCAGAGCGCCTCCTACAATGAGCAGTTCTTC; CDR3 protein: CASSLAPQSASYNEQFF; D gene: .; J gene: TRBJ2-1; V gene: TRBV7-2; clone size: .
CDR3 DNA: TGTGCCAGCAGTTACGACACGACCAAAAACATTCAGTACTTC; CDR3 protein: CASSYDTTKNIQYF; D gene: .; J gene: TRBJ2-4; V gene: TRBV6-6; clone size: .
CDR3 DNA: TGTGCCAGCAGCTCGGGGTGGGATGAGTATGGCTACACCTTC; CDR3 protein: CASSSGWDEYGYTF; D gene: .; J gene: TRBJ1-2; V gene: TRBV5-4; clone size: .
CDR3 DNA: TGTGCCAGTAGTATAACTAGAGGGTCGAGCAATCAGCCCCAGCATTTT; CDR3 protein: CASSITRGSSNQPQHF; D gene: .; J gene: TRBJ1-5; V gene: TRBV19; clone size: .
CDR3 DNA: TGTGCCAGCAGCTTACAAGGAGTTGGCGTAACGGTTAACACTGAAGCTTTCTTT; CDR3 protein: CASSLQGVGVTVNTEAFF; D gene: .; J gene: TRBJ1-1; V gene: TRBV7-2; clone size: once
CDR3 DNA: TGCGCCAGCAGCCAGCACATTCGCAGGGACCCCTCCTACAATGAGCAGTTCTTC; CDR3 protein: CASSQHIRRDPSYNEQFF; D gene: .; J gene: TRBJ2-1; V gene: TRBV4-1; clone size: .
CDR3 DNA: TGTGCCAGCAGGACAGGGGGATTCGAGCAGTACTTC; CDR3 protein: CASRTGGFEQYF; D gene: TRBD1; J gene: TRBJ2-7; V gene: TRBV27; clone size: .
CDR3 DNA: TGTGCCAGCAGTGAAGAGCCAATAGCCAAAAACATTCAGTACTTC; CDR3 protein: CASSEEPIAKNIQYF; D gene: .; J gene: TRBJ2-4; V gene: TRBV2; clone size: .
CDR3 DNA: TGTGCCAGCTCACCGACTAGGGACGGGTACTACGAGCAGTACTTC; CDR3 protein: CASSPTRDGYYEQYF; D gene: .; J gene: TRBJ2-7; V gene: TRBV18; clone size: .
CDR3 DNA: TGTGCCAGCAGCTTGGCAGGGGACACTGAAGCTTTCTTT; CDR3 protein: CASSLAGDTEAFF; D gene: .; J gene: TRBJ1-1; V gene: TRBV5-5; clone size: .
CDR3 DNA: TGCAGCGCTCAGGGACAGGATGGAAACACCATATATTTT; CDR3 protein: CSAQGQDGNTIYF; D gene: TRBD1; J gene: TRBJ1-3; V gene: TRBV29-1; clone size: .
CDR3 DNA: TGTGCCAGCAGCTTGGAGCCGGGGAGGACAGAAGCTTTCTTT; CDR3 protein: CASSLEPGRTEAFF; D gene: .; J gene: TRBJ1-1; V gene: TRBV5-4; clone size: few
CDR3 DNA: TGTGCCAGCAGCTCCCGACTAGCGGGGGCCGGGGAGCTGTTTTTT; CDR3 protein: CASSSRLAGAGELFF; D gene: TRBD2; J gene: TRBJ2-2; V gene: TRBV11-1; clone size: .
CDR3 DNA: TGTGCCAGCAGACTAGGCAGGGGGCGCTCCTACAATGAGCAGTTCTTC; CDR3 protein: CASRLGRGRSYNEQFF; D gene: TRBD1; J gene: TRBJ2-1; V gene: TRBV6-6; clone size: .
CDR3 DNA: TGTGCCAGTAGTTTCAGACTAGCGCGAGCCTACGAGCAGTACTTC; CDR3 protein: CASSFRLARAYEQYF; D gene: TRBD2; J gene: TRBJ2-7; V gene: TRBV19; clone size: .
CDR3 DNA: TGTGCCAGCAGTGACGGCAGGTACCAAGAGACCCAGTACTTC; CDR3 protein: CASSDGRYQETQYF; D gene: .; J gene: TRBJ2-5; V gene: TRBV2; clone size: .
CDR3 DNA: TGTGCCAGCAGTCTAGAGGGACCAAGATGGCTGACTAGCGGGAGAGAGACCCAGTACTTC; CDR3 protein: CASSLEGPRWLTSGRETQYF; D gene: TRBD2; J gene: TRBJ2-5; V gene: TRBV6-6; clone size: few
CDR3 DNA: TGCGCCAGCACCATAATGGACAAGTCTTCTGGCTACACCTTC; CDR3 protein: CASTIMDKSSGYTF; D gene: .; J gene: TRBJ1-2; V gene: TRBV5-1; clone size: .
CDR3 DNA: TGTGCCAGCAGCTTAGTTACAGGGGTGGATACGCAGTATTTT; CDR3 protein: CASSLVTGVDTQYF; D gene: TRBD1; J gene: TRBJ2-3; V gene: TRBV7-8; clone size: .
CDR3 DNA: TGTGCCAGCAGTTTTCCCGAAGACAGGTATTCCTACGAGCAGTACTTC; CDR3 protein: CASSFPEDRYSYEQYF; D gene: .; J gene: TRBJ2-7; V gene: TRBV28; clone size: .
CDR3 DNA: TGTGCCAGCAGTGCTATAACAGGAGACTATGGCTACACCTTC; CDR3 protein: CASSAITGDYGYTF; D gene: .; J gene: TRBJ1-2; V gene: TRBV2; clone size: once
CDR3 DNA: TGTGCCAGTAGCCTGGACGGCGGCTCCGGCCGAGGGTGGGATGGCTACACCTTC; CDR3 protein: CASSLDGGSGRGWDGYTF; D gene: .; J gene: TRBJ1-2; V gene: TRBV19; clone size: .
CDR3 DNA: TGTGCCAGCAGCCACGGCGGACAGGGTACAGGCGCTAATGAAAAACTGTTTTTT; CDR3 protein: CASSHGGQGTGANEKLFF; D gene: TRBD1; J gene: TRBJ1-4; V gene: TRBV5-4; clone size: .
CDR3 DNA: TGTGCCAGCAGCTTATTGGGGGACAGTCGAGTCTACGAGCAGTACTTC; CDR3 protein: CASSLLGDSRVYEQYF; D gene: TRBD1; J gene: TRBJ2-7; V gene: TRBV7-2; clone size: .
CDR3 DNA: TGTGCCAGCAGCGGACCGGGACTCGAGTTTTACAATGAGCAGTTCTTC; CDR3 protein: CASSGPGLEFYNEQFF; D gene: .; J gene: TRBJ2-1; V gene: TRBV7-8; clone size: .
CDR3 DNA: TGCGCCAGCAGTCAATCGGCGCGCACCGGGGAGCTGTTTTTT; CDR3 protein: CASSQSARTGELFF; D gene: .; J gene: TRBJ2-2; V gene: TRBV23-1; clone size: .
CDR3 DNA: TGTGCCAGCAGCTTACAGGGGAGCCCCTACGAGCAGTACTTC; CDR3 protein: CASSLQGSPYEQYF; D gene: .; J gene: TRBJ2-7; V gene: TRBV7-2; clone size: .
CDR3 DNA: TGTGCCAGCAGTTCGGGAACCGGGACTAGCGATCACTTC; CDR3 protein: CASSSGTGTSDHF; D gene: TRBD2; J gene: TRBJ2-5; V gene: TRBV2; clone size: .
CDR3 DNA: TGTGCCAGCAGTTCAGCAGGGCTCACTGAAGCTTTCTTT; CDR3 protein: CASSSAGLTEAFF; D gene: .; J gene: TRBJ1-1; V gene: TRBV27; clone size: .
CDR3 DNA: TGTGCCAGCAGCCAGGTTCGGGGGAAGCCCTTAGCCGTCCTGACTTTC; CDR3 protein: CASSQVRGKPLAVLTF; D gene: .; J gene: TRBJ2-6; V gene: TRBV16; clone size: .
CDR3 DNA: TGCGCCAGCAGCCAGGTGCGGGCGTCTGACTATGGCTACACCTTC; CDR3 protein: CASSQVRASDYGYTF; D gene: .; J gene: TRBJ1-2; V gene: TRBV4-3; clone size: once
CDR3 DNA: TGCGCCAGCACTCCGCTCGGGGGCAGACCCTATGGCTACACCTTC; CDR3 protein: CASTPLGGRPYGYTF; D gene: .; J gene: TRBJ1-2; V gene: TRBV5-1; clone size: .
CDR3 DNA: TGCAGTGCTAGTCGAAGGGAACCGCGTAGCAATCAGCCCCAGCATTTT; CDR3 protein: CSASRREPRSNQPQHF; D gene: .; J gene: TRBJ1-5; V gene: TRBV20-1; clone size: .
CDR3 DNA: TGTGCCAGCAGCATAACCCAGAAGGCAAAGAACGAAAAACTGTTTTTT; CDR3 protein: CASSITQKAKNEKLFF; D gene: .; J gene: TRBJ1-4; V gene: TRBV7-9; clone size: .
CDR3 DNA: TGTGCCAGCAAAGAAGGGCAGGGGGGGATCTACGAGCAGTACTTC; CDR3 protein: CASKEGQGGIYEQYF; D gene: .; J gene: TRBJ2-7; V gene: TRBV6-5; clone size: .
CDR3 DNA: TGCAGCGTTACCCAGGGGGCGGTTGAGGCTTTCTTT; CDR3 protein: CSVTQGAVEAFF; D gene: TRBD1; J gene: TRBJ1-1; V gene: TRBV29-1; clone size: few
CDR3 DNA: TGTGCCAGCAGCTTGTACAGGGCCTCTAGCACAGATACGCAGTATTTT; CDR3 protein: CASSLYRASSTDTQYF; D gene: .; J gene: TRBJ2-3; V gene: TRBV5-5; clone size: once
CDR3 DNA: TGTGCCAGCAGGACGACAGGGCGTGACACTGAAGCTTTCTTT; CDR3 protein: CASRTTGRDTEAFF; D gene: TRBD1; J gene: TRBJ1-1; V gene: TRBV6-5; clone size: .
CDR3 DNA: TGTGCCAGCAGTAACCGGGGATTGTCCTACGAGCAGTACTTC; CDR3 protein: CASSNRGLSYEQYF; D gene: .; J gene: TRBJ2-7; V gene: TRBV6-2/TRBV6-3; clone size: .
CDR3 DNA: TGCACCAGCAGCCAAGACCCCGGGTCGAGGGGACCGCTTTTCGAGCAGTACTTC; CDR3 protein: CTSSQDPGSRGPLFEQYF; D gene: .; J gene: TRBJ2-7; V gene: TRBV1; clone size: once
CDR3 DNA: TGTGCCAGCAGCCTTTGGGGTTGGGGCTACGAGCAGTACTTC; CDR3 protein: CASSLWGWGYEQYF; D gene: .; J gene: TRBJ2-7; V gene: TRBV7-2; clone size: .
CDR3 DNA: TGTGCCAGCAGCCAAGATACGGCTACCGGGGACCAGTACTTC; CDR3 protein: CASSQDTATGDQYF; D gene: .; J gene: TRBJ2-5; V gene: TRBV3-1/TRBV3-2; clone size: .
CDR3 DNA: TGTGCCAGCAGTTTACAGGGAGGCACTAATGAAAAACTGTTTTTT; CDR3 protein: CASSLQGGTNEKLFF; D gene: .; J gene: TRBJ1-4; V gene: TRBV28; clone size: .
CDR3 DNA: TGCGCCAGCAGCTCCCAAGAGACCCAGTACTTC; CDR3 protein: CASSSQETQYF; D gene: .; J gene: TRBJ2-5; V gene: TRBV5-1; clone size: .
CDR3 DNA: TGTGCCAGCAGCTTAGGCCTAATCTATGGCTACACCTTC; CDR3 protein: CASSLGLIYGYTF; D gene: .; J gene: TRBJ1-2; V gene: TRBV11-2; clone size: .
CDR3 DNA: TGCGCCAGCAGCCCAGCGACAGCAAATGAGCAGTTCTTC; CDR3 protein: CASSPATANEQFF; D gene: .; J gene: TRBJ2-1; V gene: TRBV5-1; clone size: once
CDR3 DNA: TGTGCCAGCAGCTTGGAGTTAGCGGGAGGGATAGAGACCCAGTACTTC; CDR3 protein: CASSLELAGGIETQYF; D gene: TRBD2; J gene: TRBJ2-5; V gene: TRBV5-4; clone size: .
CDR3 DNA: TGTGCCAGCAGCCAAGTCTGGCGGCCCCCCAACCCCTCCTACGAGCAGTACTTC; CDR3 protein: CASSQVWRPPNPSYEQYF; D gene: .; J gene: TRBJ2-7; V gene: TRBV3-1/TRBV3-2; clone size: .